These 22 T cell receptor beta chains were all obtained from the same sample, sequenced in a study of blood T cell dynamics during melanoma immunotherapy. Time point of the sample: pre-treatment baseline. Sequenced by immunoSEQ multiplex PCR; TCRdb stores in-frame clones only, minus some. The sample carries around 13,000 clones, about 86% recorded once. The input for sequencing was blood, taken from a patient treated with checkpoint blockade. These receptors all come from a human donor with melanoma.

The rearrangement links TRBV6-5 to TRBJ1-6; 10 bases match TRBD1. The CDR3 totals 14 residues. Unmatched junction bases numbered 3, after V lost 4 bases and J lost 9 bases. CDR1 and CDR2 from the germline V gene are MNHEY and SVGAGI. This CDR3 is CASSSRDRGSPLHF. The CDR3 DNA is TGTGCCAGCAGTTCCCGGGACAGGGGTTCACCCCTCCACTTT.

CDR3 sequence (DNA): TGTGCCAGCAGCTTATCCGACAGGGATGGCGGAAAGCAGTACTTC. Its translation: CASSLSDRDGGKQYF. The chain recombines TRBV7-8 with TRBJ2-5, with TRBD1 matching over 7 bases. The V and J ends lost 2 bases and 11 bases, in that order; junction bases with no gene match: 14. CDR3 length: 15 amino acids. The germline V gene encodes CDR1 SGHVS and CDR2 FQNEAQ. The entire variable domain, with the rest obtained from reference TRBV7-8 and TRBJ2-5, is as follows: GAGVSQSPRYKVAKRGQDVALRCDPISGHVSLFWYQQALGQGPEFLTYFQNEAQLDKSGLPSDRFFAERPEGSVSTLKIQRTQQEDSAVYLCASSLSDRDGGKQYFGPGTRLLVL.

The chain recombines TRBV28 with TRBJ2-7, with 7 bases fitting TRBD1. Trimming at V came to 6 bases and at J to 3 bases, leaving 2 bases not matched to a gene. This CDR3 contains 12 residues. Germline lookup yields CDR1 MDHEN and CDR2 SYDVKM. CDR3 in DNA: TGTGCCAGCAGAAACAGGGGCTACGAGCAGTACTTC. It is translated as CASRNRGYEQYF.

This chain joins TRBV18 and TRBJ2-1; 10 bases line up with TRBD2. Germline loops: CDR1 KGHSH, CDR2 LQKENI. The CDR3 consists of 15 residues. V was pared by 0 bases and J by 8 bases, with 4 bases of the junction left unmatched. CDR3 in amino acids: CASSPPPSGSYEQFF. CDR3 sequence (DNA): TGTGCCAGCTCACCACCCCCTAGCGGGAGCTATGAGCAGTTCTTC.

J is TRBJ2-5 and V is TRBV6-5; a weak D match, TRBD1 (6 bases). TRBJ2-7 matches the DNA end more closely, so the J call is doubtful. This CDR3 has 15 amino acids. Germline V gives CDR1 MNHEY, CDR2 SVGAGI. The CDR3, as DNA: TGTGCCAGCAGTTACTCGAGGACAGTTGTTCGCGAGCAGTACTTC. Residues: CASSYSRTVVREQYF.

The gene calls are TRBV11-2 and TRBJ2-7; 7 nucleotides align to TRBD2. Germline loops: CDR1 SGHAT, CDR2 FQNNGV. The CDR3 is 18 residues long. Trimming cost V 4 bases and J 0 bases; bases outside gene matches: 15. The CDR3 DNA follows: TGTGCCAGCAGCTCCCTATGGGGGAGGGTGGGAGACTCCTACGAGCAGTACTTC. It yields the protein CASSSLWGRVGDSYEQYF.

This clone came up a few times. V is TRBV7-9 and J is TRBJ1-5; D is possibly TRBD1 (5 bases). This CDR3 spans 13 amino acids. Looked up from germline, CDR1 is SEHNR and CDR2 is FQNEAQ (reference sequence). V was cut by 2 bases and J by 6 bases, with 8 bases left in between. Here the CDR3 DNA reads TGTGCCAGCAGCTTATTTCAGGGTCAGCCCCAGCATTTT. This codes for CASSLFQGQPQHF.

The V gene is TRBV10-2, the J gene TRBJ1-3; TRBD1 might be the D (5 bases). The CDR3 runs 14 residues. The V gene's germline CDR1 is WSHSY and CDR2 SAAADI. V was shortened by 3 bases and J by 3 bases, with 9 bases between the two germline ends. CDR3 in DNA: TGCGCCAGCAGTGATCGGCAGGGTGGAAACACCATATATTTT. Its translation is CASSDRQGGNTIYF.

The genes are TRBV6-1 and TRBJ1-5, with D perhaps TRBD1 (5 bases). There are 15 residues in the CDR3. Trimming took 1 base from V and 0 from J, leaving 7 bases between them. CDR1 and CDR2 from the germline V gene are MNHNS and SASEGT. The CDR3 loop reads CASSEGGYSNQPQHF. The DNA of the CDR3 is TGTGCCAGCAGTGAAGGGGGCTATAGCAATCAGCCCCAGCATTTT.

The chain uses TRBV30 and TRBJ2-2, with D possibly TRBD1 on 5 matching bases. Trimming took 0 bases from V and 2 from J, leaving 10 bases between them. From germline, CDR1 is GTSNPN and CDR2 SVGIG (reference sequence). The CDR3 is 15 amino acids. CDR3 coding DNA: TGTGCCTGGAGTGTGGGTCAGGGAAACACCGGGGAGCTGTTTTTT. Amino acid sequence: CAWSVGQGNTGELFF.

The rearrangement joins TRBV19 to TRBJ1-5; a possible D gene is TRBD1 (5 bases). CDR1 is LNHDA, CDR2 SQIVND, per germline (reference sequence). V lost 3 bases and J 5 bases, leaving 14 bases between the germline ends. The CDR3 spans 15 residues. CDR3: CASSMGTAGHQPQHF. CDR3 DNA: TGTGCCAGTAGTATGGGGACGGCGGGCCATCAGCCCCAGCATTTT.

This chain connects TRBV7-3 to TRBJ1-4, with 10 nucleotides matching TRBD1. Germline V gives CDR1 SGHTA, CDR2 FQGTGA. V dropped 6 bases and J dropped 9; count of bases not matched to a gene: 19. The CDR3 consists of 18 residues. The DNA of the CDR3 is TGTGCCAGCAGATCCACGAATCCTGGACAGGGGGTTTGCAAAAAACTGTTTTTT. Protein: CASRSTNPGQGVCKKLFF.

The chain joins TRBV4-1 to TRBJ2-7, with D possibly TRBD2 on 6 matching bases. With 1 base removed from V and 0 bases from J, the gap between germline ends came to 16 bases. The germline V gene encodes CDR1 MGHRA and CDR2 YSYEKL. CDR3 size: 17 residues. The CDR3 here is CASSQGPFGGSSYEQYF. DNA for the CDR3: TGCGCCAGCAGCCAAGGCCCTTTCGGGGGTTCCTCCTACGAGCAGTACTTC.

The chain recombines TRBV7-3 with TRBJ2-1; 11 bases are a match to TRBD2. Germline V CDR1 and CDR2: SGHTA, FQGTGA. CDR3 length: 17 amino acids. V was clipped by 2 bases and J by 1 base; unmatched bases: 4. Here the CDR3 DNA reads TGTGCCAGCAGCTTATTGGGACTAGCGGAATCCTACAATGAGCAGTTCTTC. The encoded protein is CASSLLGLAESYNEQFF.

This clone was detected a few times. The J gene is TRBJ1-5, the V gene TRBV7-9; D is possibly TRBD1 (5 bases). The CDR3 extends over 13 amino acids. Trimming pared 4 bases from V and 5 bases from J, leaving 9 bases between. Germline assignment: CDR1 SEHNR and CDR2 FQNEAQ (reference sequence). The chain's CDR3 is CASSSQGYQPQHF. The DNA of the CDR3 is TGTGCCAGCAGCTCCCAGGGTTATCAGCCCCAGCATTTT.

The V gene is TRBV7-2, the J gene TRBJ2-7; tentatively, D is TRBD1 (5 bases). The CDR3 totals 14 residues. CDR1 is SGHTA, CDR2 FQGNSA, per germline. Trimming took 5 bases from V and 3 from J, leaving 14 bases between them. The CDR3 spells CASSTDNPIYEQYF. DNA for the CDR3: TGTGCCAGCAGCACGGACAACCCCATCTACGAGCAGTACTTC.

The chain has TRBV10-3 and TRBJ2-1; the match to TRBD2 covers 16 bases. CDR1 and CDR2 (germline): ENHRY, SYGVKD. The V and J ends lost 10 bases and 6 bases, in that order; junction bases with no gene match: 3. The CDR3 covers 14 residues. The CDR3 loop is CATGLAGGLNEQFF. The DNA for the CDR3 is TGTGCCACGGGACTAGCGGGGGGGCTCAATGAGCAGTTCTTC.

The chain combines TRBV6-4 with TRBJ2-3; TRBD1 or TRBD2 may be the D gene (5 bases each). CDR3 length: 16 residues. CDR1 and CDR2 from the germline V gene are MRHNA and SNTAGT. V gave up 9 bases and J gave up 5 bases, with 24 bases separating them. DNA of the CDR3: TGTGCCAGGTGGCGCTTAGTTTGGGGGTTGGAAGATACGCAGTATTTT. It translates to CARWRLVWGLEDTQYF.

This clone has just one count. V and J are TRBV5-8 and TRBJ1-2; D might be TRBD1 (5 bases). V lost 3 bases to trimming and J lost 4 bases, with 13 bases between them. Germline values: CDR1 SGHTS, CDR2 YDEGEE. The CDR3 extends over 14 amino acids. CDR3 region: CASSWGGGSYGYTF. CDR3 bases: TGTGCCAGCAGCTGGGGTGGGGGTAGCTATGGCTACACCTTC.

This CDR3 is CASSLDGSTGYQPQHF. In DNA form, the CDR3 reads TGCGCCAGCAGCTTGGATGGATCGACAGGATATCAGCCCCAGCATTTT. The V gene is TRBV5-1, the J gene TRBJ1-5; perhaps TRBD1 as D (6 bases). The CDR3 contains 16 residues. Germline CDR1 reads SGHRS; CDR2 reads YFSETQ. V was clipped by 0 bases and J by 5 bases, with 15 bases between them.

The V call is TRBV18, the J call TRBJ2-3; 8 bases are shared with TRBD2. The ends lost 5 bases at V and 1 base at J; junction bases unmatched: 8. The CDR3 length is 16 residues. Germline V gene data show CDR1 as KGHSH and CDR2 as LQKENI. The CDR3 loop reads CASSEMTSVGTDTQYF. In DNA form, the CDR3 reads TGTGCCAGCTCAGAAATGACTAGCGTCGGCACAGATACGCAGTATTTT.

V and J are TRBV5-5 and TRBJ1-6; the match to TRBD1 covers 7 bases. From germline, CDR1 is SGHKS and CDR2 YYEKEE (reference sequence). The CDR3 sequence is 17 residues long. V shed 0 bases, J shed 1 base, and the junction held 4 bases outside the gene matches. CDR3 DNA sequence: TGTGCCAGCAGCTTGGAACAGGGGCGGTCCTATAATTCACCCCTCCACTTT. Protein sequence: CASSLEQGRSYNSPLHF. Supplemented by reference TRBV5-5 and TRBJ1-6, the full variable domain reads DAGVTQSPTHLIKTRGQQVTLRCSPISGHKSVSWYQQVLGQGPQFIFQYYEKEERGRGNFPDRFSARQFPNYSSELNVNALLLGDSALYLCASSLEQGRSYNSPLHFGNGTRLTVT.